This paragraph covers one T cell receptor beta chain sequence. Antigen unknown. At one boundary the junction diverges from the germline segment, which might be a read error. Germline V gives CDR1 SNHLY, CDR2 FYNNEI. This CDR3 contains 11 residues. The sample's time point: new active TB diagnosis, blood taken before or within 7 days of starting treatment. Active tuberculosis patients were new diagnoses, HIV-seronegative, South African, and aged 18 years or older. The sample comes from a study of T cells in tuberculosis. Study in general: This South African cohort compared adolescents with or without latent tuberculosis against adults with active tuberculosis. Whole-study findings and limits: The TCR-beta difference was not significant; alpha differences partly reflected length. Smaller distances to GMM-specific TCRs suggested their expansion in active tuberculosis.

Method: immunoSEQ multiplex PCR; TCRdb's copy keeps in-frame clones and lacks some. The sample yields tens of thousands of clones, about 95% seen once. V usage is TRBV2 and J usage is TRBJ2-1; D gene uncertain. Sequencing used PBMCs, obtained at tuberculosis diagnosis. The source of this sequence is an adult with tuberculosis. As DNA, the CDR3 is TGTGCCAGCAGTCCCTACCATGAGCAGTTCTTC. It translates to CASSPYHEQFF.